This T cell receptor (beta chain) derives from a study of vaccination and CD4 T cells after COVID-19. Study-wide points: Convalescent participants were relatively few, and none had early post-infection timepoints studied.

As for this clonotype: Its target is not known.

Documented treatment: approximately 11-day PBMC culture with coronavirus spike peptide pools or control peptides (ViraFEST assay). Once obtained from cultured CD4+ T cells, the DNA was sequenced using the Oncomine TCR Beta short-read assay. The source of extracted genomic DNA was cultured CD4+ T cells. From the PCR reads, TCRdb called clonotypes with MiXCR, one entry per CDR3 protein. In the table there are fewer than 15,000 distinct CDR3 sequences, roughly 29% of which are singletons. The CDR3 totals 15 residues. The germline CDR1 and CDR2 sequences are MNHNS and SASEGT. V was clipped by 5 bases and J by 4 bases, with 17 bases between them.

The material sequenced was CD4+ T cells from blood, cultured in vitro, taken after SARS-CoV-2 vaccination. V gene TRBV6-1 combines with J gene TRBJ1-1; D is unresolved. The clonotype was recovered from a human donor who had recovered from COVID-19. The CDR3 sequence is CASSPRTGWGTEAFF. The CDR3 nucleotides read TGTGCCAGCAGTCCCAGGACGGGTTGGGGCACTGAAGCTTTCTTT.